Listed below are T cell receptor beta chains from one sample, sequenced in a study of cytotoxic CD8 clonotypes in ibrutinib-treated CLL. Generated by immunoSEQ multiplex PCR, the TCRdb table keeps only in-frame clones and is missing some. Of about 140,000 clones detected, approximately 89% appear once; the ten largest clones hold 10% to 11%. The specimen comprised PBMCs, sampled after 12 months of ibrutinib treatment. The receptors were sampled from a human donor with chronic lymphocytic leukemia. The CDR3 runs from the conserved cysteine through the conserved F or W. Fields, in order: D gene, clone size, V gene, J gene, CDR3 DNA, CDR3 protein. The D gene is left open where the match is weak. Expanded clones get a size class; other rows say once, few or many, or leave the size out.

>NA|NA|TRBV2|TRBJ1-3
TGTGCCAGCAGTGAAGGGTCCTCTGGAAACACCATATATTTT
CASSEGSSGNTIYF
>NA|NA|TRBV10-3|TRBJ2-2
TGTGCCATCAGTGAGTACCGACTAGACACCGGGGAGCTGTTTTTT
CAISEYRLDTGELFF
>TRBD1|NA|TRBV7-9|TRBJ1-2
TGTGCCAGCAGCCCGTGGACAGGGGAACTTGGCTACACCTTC
CASSPWTGELGYTF
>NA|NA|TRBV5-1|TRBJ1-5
TGCGCCAGCAGCTTGCTTGCGGGGGATAGCAATCAGCCCCAGCATTTT
CASSLLAGDSNQPQHF
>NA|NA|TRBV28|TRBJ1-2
TGTGCCAGCACCGCATTGGGGGCTCGAGGCTACACCTTC
CASTALGARGYTF
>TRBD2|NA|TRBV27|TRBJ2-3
TGTGCCAGCAGTTCCTCACCGGGACTAGCGGGAGCAGATACGCAGTATTTT
CASSSSPGLAGADTQYF
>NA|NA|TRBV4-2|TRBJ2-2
TGTGCCAGCAGCCTGGCTATTAACACCGGGGAGCTGTTTTTT
CASSLAINTGELFF
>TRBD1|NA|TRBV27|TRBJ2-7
TGTGCCAGCAGTTCCGGGACAGGGGGCTTCGAGCAGTACTTC
CASSSGTGGFEQYF
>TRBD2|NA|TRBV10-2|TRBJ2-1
TGCGCCAGCAGTGCTGCGACTAGCGGGAGAACTTCCTACAATGAGCAGTTCTTC
CASSAATSGRTSYNEQFF
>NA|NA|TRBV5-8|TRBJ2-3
TGTGCCAGCAGGAGGGACACAATAGGATGGGCGGGCACAGATACGCAGTATTTT
CASRRDTIGWAGTDTQYF
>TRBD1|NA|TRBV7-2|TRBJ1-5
TGTGCCAGCAGCGCAGGACAGGGAGCGTATCAGCCCCAGCATTTT
CASSAGQGAYQPQHF
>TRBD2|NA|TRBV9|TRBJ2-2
TGTGCCAGCAGCGTAGGAGCGGGGAAGAACACCGGGGAGCTGTTTTTT
CASSVGAGKNTGELFF
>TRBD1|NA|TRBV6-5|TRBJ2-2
TGTGCCAGCAGTTACCTGACAGGGGGCGGCAGCGGGGAGCTGTTTTTT
CASSYLTGGGSGELFF
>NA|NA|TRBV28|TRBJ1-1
TGTGCCAGCAGTACCAACCCGGATATTAACACTGAAGCTTTCTTT
CASSTNPDINTEAFF
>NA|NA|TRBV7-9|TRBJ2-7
TGTGCCAGCAGCACCTCTCTAGCGCCGAGCTCCTACGAGCAGTACTTC
CASSTSLAPSSYEQYF
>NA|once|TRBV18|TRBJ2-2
TGTGCCAGCTCACCACCGAGGGTTCTCAGGACCGGGGAGCTGTTTTTT
CASSPPRVLRTGELFF